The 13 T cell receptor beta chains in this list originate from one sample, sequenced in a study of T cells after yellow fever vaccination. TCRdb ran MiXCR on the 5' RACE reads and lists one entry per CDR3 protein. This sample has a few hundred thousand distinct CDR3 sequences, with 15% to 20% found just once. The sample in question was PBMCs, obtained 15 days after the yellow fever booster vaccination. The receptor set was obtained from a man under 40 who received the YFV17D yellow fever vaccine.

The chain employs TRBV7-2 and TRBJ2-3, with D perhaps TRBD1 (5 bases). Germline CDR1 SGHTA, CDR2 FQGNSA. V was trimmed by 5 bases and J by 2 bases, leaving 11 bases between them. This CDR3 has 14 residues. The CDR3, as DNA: TGTGCCAGCAGCCCAGACAGCTTCACAGATACGCAGTATTTT. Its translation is CASSPDSFTDTQYF.

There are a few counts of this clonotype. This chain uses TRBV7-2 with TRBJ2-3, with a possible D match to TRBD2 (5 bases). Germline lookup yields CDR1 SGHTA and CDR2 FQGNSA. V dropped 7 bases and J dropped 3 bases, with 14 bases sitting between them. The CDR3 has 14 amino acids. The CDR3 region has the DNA TGTGCCAGCAAGGACTTCCTGGGAACAGATACGCAGTATTTT. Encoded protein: CASKDFLGTDTQYF. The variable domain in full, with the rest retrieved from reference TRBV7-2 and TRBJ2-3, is GAGVSQSPSNKVTEKGKDVELRCDPISGHTALYWYRQSLGQGLEFLIYFQGNSAPDKSGLPSDRFSAERTGGSVSTLTIQRTQQEDSAVYLCASKDFLGTDTQYFGPGTRLTVL.

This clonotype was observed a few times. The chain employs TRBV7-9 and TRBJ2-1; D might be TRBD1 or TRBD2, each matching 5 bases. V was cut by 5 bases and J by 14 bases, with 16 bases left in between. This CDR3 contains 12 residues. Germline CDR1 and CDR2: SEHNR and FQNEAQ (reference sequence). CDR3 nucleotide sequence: TGTGCCAGCAGCAAAGGGACCCTGGAGGAGTTCTTC. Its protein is CASSKGTLEEFF.

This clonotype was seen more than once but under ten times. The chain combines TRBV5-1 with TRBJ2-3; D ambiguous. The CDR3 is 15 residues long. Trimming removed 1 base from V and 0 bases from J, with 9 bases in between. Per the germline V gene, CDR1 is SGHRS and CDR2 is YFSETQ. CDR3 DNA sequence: TGCGCCAGCAGCTTGTCGCATGAAAGCACAGATACGCAGTATTTT. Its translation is CASSLSHESTDTQYF.

The CDR3 loop reads CASSVARAGEGGYNEQFF. The CDR3 DNA is TGTGCCAGCAGCGTAGCTCGGGCGGGAGAGGGGGGATACAATGAGCAGTTCTTC. V gene TRBV9 combines with J gene TRBJ2-1; D possibly corresponds to TRBD2 (7 bases). CDR1 is SGDLS and CDR2 is YYNGEE in the germline V gene. V lost 0 bases and J lost 4, with 20 bases in between. There are 18 residues in the CDR3. The full variable domain, rest sourced from reference TRBV9 and TRBJ2-1, is DSGVTQTPKHLITATGQRVTLRCSPRSGDLSVYWYQQSLDQGLQFLIQYYNGEERAKGNILERFSAQQFPDLHSELNLSSLELGDSALYFCASSVARAGEGGYNEQFFGPGTRLTVL.

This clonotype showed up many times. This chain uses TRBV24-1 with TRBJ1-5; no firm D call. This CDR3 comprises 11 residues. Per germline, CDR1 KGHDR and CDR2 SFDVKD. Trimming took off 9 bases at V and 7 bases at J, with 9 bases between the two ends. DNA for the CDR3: TGTGCCACCGCGAGGGAACAGCCCCAGCATTTT. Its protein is CATAREQPQHF.

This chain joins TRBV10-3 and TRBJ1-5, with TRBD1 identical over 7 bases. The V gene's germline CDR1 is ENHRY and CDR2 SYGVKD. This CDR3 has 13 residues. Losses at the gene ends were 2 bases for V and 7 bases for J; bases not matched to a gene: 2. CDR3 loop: CAISEGQAQPQHF. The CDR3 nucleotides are TGTGCCATCAGTGAGGGACAGGCCCAGCCCCAGCATTTT.

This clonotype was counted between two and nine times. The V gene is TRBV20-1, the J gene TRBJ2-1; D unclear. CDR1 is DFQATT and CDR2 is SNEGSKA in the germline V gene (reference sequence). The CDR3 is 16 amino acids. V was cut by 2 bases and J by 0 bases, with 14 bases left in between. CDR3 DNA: TGCAGTGCTAGAAGGTTCCTGGGAAGCTCCTACAATGAGCAGTTCTTC. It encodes CSARRFLGSSYNEQFF.

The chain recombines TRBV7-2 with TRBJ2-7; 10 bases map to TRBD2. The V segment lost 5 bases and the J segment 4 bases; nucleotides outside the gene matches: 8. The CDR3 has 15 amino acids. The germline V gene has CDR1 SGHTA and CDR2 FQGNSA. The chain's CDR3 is CASSALAGVEYEQYF. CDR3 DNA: TGTGCCAGCAGCGCTCTAGCGGGAGTTGAGTACGAGCAGTACTTC.

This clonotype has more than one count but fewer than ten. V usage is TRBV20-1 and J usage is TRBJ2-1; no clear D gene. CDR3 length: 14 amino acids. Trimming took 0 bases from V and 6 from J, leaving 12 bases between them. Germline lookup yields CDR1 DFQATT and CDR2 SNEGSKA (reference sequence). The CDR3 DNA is TGCAGTGCTAGAGAGCTAGGGTTGGGCAATGAGCAGTTCTTC. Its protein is CSARELGLGNEQFF.

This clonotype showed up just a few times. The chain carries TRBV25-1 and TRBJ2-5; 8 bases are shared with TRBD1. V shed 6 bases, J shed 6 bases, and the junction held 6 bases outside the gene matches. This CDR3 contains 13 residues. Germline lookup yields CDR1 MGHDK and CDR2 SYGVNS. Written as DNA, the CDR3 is TGTGCCAGCAGCCCAGGGGGCGCTCAGACCCAGTACTTC. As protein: CASSPGGAQTQYF.

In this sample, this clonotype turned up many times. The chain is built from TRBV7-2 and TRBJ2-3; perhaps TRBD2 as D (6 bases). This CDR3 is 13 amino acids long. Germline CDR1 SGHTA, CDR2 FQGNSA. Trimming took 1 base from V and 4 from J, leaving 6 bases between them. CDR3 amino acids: CASSLGGADTQYF. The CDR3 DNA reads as TGTGCCAGCAGCTTAGGGGGGGCAGATACGCAGTATTTT.

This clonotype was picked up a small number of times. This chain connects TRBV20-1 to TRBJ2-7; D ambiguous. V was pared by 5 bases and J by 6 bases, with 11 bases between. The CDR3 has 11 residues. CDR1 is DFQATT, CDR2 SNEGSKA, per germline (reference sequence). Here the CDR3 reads CSAPLDAEQYF. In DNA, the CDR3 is TGCAGTGCTCCTCTCGACGCCGAGCAGTACTTC.